The entry below describes one T cell receptor (beta chain). Its cognate antigen is unknown. This sample was included in a study of T cell repertoires in cytomegalovirus infection. In TCRdb, the reads were re-called with MiXCR into one record per CDR3 protein. The sample lists around 340,000 distinct CDR3 sequences; 25% to 35% were seen once. The germline V gene encodes CDR1 SGHVS and CDR2 FNYEAQ. Trimming cost V 1 base and J 9 bases, with 15 bases left between them. This CDR3 is built from 15 residues. This specimen consisted of cultured PBMCs, obtained from culture after CMV antigen stimulation. This TCR was sampled from a human donor in good health (CMV status not recorded). Some clones in this sample may be carry-over from other donors' samples. The genes are TRBV7-6 and TRBJ2-2; tentatively, D is TRBD1 (7 bases). The CDR3 DNA reads TGTGCCAGCAGCTTAGGGCAGGGGGGAACCAGGGAGCTGTTTTTT. As protein: CASSLGQGGTRELFF.